This is a list of T cell receptor beta chains from one sample in a study of chemoradiotherapy in HPV16-positive cancers. Here immunoSEQ multiplex PCR was the method, and the copy in TCRdb shows in-frame clones only, minus some. This table has approximately 9,300 clones, 90% to 95% appearing once. The material sequenced was blood, taken from a patient who underwent chemoradiotherapy. Source of these receptors: a human donor with HPV-associated anogenital cancer. Both conserved end residues are part of each CDR3. The order of the fields is J gene, clone size, V gene, D gene, CDR3 protein, CDR3 DNA. A D gene is named only where the DNA matches it firmly. Some rows mark clone size as missing; the rest say once, few, many or name a class of expanded clone.

j_gene: TRBJ1-1
abundance: -
v_gene: TRBV9
d_gene: -
CDR3aa: CASSMYGQLDTEAFF
CDR3nt: TGTGCCAGCAGCATGTATGGACAGCTTGACACTGAAGCTTTCTTT

j_gene: TRBJ1-1
abundance: -
v_gene: TRBV30
d_gene: -
CDR3aa: CAWTTYSRNTEAFF
CDR3nt: TGTGCCTGGACGACGTACAGCAGGAACACTGAAGCTTTCTTT

j_gene: TRBJ1-1
abundance: -
v_gene: TRBV13
d_gene: TRBD1
CDR3aa: CASSSPGTGNTEAFF
CDR3nt: TGTGCCAGCAGCTCTCCCGGGACAGGGAACACTGAAGCTTTCTTT

j_gene: TRBJ2-5
abundance: -
v_gene: TRBV27
d_gene: TRBD1
CDR3aa: CASRDRGETQYF
CDR3nt: TGTGCCAGCCGGGACAGGGGGGAGACCCAGTACTTC

j_gene: TRBJ2-3
abundance: -
v_gene: TRBV4-2
d_gene: -
CDR3aa: CASSRTTLGVDTQYF
CDR3nt: TGTGCCAGCAGCCGAACGACACTGGGCGTAGATACGCAGTATTTT

j_gene: TRBJ2-1
abundance: -
v_gene: TRBV5-1
d_gene: TRBD2
CDR3aa: CASSLVAGGSYNEQFF
CDR3nt: TGCGCCAGCAGCTTGGTAGCGGGGGGGTCCTACAATGAGCAGTTCTTC

j_gene: TRBJ2-1
abundance: -
v_gene: TRBV5-8
d_gene: TRBD1
CDR3aa: CASSLAGQGARNNEQFF
CDR3nt: TGTGCCAGCAGCTTGGCTGGACAGGGGGCTCGCAACAATGAGCAGTTCTTC

j_gene: TRBJ1-2
abundance: -
v_gene: TRBV6-6
d_gene: -
CDR3aa: CASIGVMSYTF
CDR3nt: TGTGCCAGCATAGGGGTGATGAGCTACACCTTC

j_gene: TRBJ1-1
abundance: -
v_gene: TRBV7-2
d_gene: TRBD1
CDR3aa: CASSLGQGWSEAFF
CDR3nt: TGTGCCAGCAGCTTAGGACAGGGGTGGTCTGAAGCTTTCTTT

j_gene: TRBJ1-1
abundance: -
v_gene: TRBV19
d_gene: -
CDR3aa: CASSLPRRDKNTEAFF
CDR3nt: TGTGCCAGTAGTCTCCCCCGGCGGGACAAGAACACTGAAGCTTTCTTT

j_gene: TRBJ2-5
abundance: -
v_gene: TRBV5-1
d_gene: -
CDR3aa: CASSLAQETQYF
CDR3nt: TGCGCCAGCAGCTTGGCCCAAGAGACCCAGTACTTC

j_gene: TRBJ2-3
abundance: -
v_gene: TRBV5-1
d_gene: -
CDR3aa: CASSLGLAGVDTQYF
CDR3nt: TGCGCCAGCAGCTTGGGACTGGCGGGCGTAGATACGCAGTATTTT

j_gene: TRBJ1-1
abundance: -
v_gene: TRBV18
d_gene: TRBD1
CDR3aa: CASSPIHRGHEAFF
CDR3nt: TGTGCCAGCTCACCGATACACAGGGGGCATGAAGCTTTCTTT

j_gene: TRBJ2-5
abundance: -
v_gene: TRBV2
d_gene: -
CDR3aa: CASSEDIQETQYF
CDR3nt: TGTGCCAGCAGTGAGGATATTCAAGAGACCCAGTACTTC

j_gene: TRBJ2-7
abundance: few
v_gene: TRBV11-2
d_gene: -
CDR3aa: CASSSGPSSYEQYF
CDR3nt: TGTGCCAGCAGCTCCGGGCCTAGCTCCTACGAGCAGTACTTC

j_gene: TRBJ2-6
abundance: -
v_gene: TRBV5-1
d_gene: -
CDR3aa: CASSLVGGRAGANVLTF
CDR3nt: TGCGCCAGCAGCTTGGTGGGCGGTAGGGCAGGGGCCAACGTCCTGACTTTC

j_gene: TRBJ2-4
abundance: -
v_gene: TRBV6-1
d_gene: -
CDR3aa: CASSDGAVLPNIQYF
CDR3nt: TGTGCCAGCAGTGATGGGGCGGTTCTCCCAAACATTCAGTACTTC